Shown below are 5 T cell receptor beta chains from a single sample sequenced in a study of CD8 T cells in Susac syndrome. With random hexamers, reverse transcription was performed on roughly 0.5 to 1 ug of RNA. TCRdb called the immunoSEQ multiplex PCR reads again in MiXCR, with one record for every CDR3 protein. The sample shows about 82,000 distinct CDR3 sequences, approximately 96% of them seen only once. Source material: CD8+ T cells from PBMCs. The receptors stem from a human donor with Susac syndrome.

The chain uses TRBV19 and TRBJ1-1; 9 bases are shared with TRBD1. Germline values: CDR1 LNHDA, CDR2 SQIVND (reference sequence). J was trimmed by 3 bases and V by 5 bases; bases with no gene match: 4. The CDR3 is made up of 14 amino acids. The CDR3 DNA reads as TGTGCCAGTAGTCCCGGGACAGGGTACACTGAAGCTTTCTTT. Its translation is CASSPGTGYTEAFF. The full variable domain, completed using reference TRBV19 and TRBJ1-1, is DGGITQSPKYLFRKEGQNVTLSCEQNLNHDAMYWYRQDPGQGLRLIYYSQIVNDFQKGDIAEGYSVSREKKESFPLTVTSAQKNPTAFYLCASSPGTGYTEAFFGQGTRLTVV.

This rearrangement joins TRBV6-5 to TRBJ2-5, with D perhaps matching TRBD1 (6 bases). The V end was cut by 2 bases, the J end by 0 bases, with 7 bases between. CDR3 length equals 14 residues. CDR1 and CDR2 (germline): MNHEY, SVGAGI. The CDR3 region has the DNA TGTGCCAGCAGTTACCGGGACAACCAAGAGACCCAGTACTTC. Translated: CASSYRDNQETQYF.

The genes are TRBV7-2 and TRBJ2-3; 8 nucleotides line up with TRBD1. CDR3 length: 17 amino acids. Looked up from germline, CDR1 is SGHTA and CDR2 is FQGNSA. V was clipped by 6 bases and J by 1 base; unmatched bases: 12. The CDR3 here is CASSQAPLTGGTDTQYF. Written as DNA, the CDR3 is TGTGCCAGCAGTCAAGCCCCACTGACAGGGGGCACAGATACGCAGTATTTT.

The chain joins TRBV5-1 to TRBJ2-6; TRBD1 aligns across 7 bases. There are 14 residues in the CDR3. Germline V gene sequence: CDR1 SGHRS, CDR2 YFSETQ. With 6 bases clipped from V and 4 bases from J, the junction kept 4 bases outside the gene matches. As DNA, the CDR3 is TGCGCCAGCATGCAGGGGGACGGGGCCAACGTCCTGACTTTC. This gives the protein CASMQGDGANVLTF.

A single count supports this clonotype. This chain joins TRBV20-1 and TRBJ2-1; TRBD1 aligns across 11 bases. Trimming at V came to 5 bases and at J to 3 bases, leaving 6 bases not matched to a gene. This CDR3 region has 15 residues. CDR1 and CDR2 from the germline V gene are DFQATT and SNEGSKA (reference sequence). As DNA, the CDR3 is TGCAGTGCTGTTGCCGGGACAGGGGGCTACAATGAGCAGTTCTTC. This encodes CSAVAGTGGYNEQFF.